The 17 T cell receptor beta chains below were found in one sample sequenced in a study of control samples from healthy donors and cancer patients. TCRdb's table, derived via immunoSEQ multiplex PCR, lists solely in-frame clones and lacks some. The table shows 140,000 or so clones, with over 90% occurring only once. Sample: PBMCs. The receptors were sampled from a man aged 55-75 years with colorectal cancer.

This clone was picked up a small number of times. The chain combines TRBV4-1 with TRBJ1-6; 8 bases map to TRBD1. The V segment lost 5 bases and the J segment 0 bases; nucleotides outside the gene matches: 0. Germline V CDR1 and CDR2: MGHRA, YSYEKL. The CDR3 runs 15 residues. The CDR3 is CASSTGGSYNSPLHF. CDR3 sequence (DNA): TGCGCCAGCAGCACAGGGGGCTCCTATAATTCACCCCTCCACTTT.

The V and J genes are TRBV7-6 and TRBJ1-1; TRBD1 agrees at 11 bases. The V gene end was trimmed by 1 base and the J gene end by 4 bases; junction bases not matched to a gene: 11. The germline CDR1 and CDR2 sequences are SGHVS and FNYEAQ. This CDR3 is 18 amino acids long. The CDR3 DNA follows: TGTGCCAGCAGCTTAGTGGGGACAGGGGGTGTGAGTGTCACTGAAGCTTTCTTT. Its protein product is CASSLVGTGGVSVTEAFF.

Only a few counts were recorded for this clone. The V and J genes are TRBV25-1 and TRBJ2-3; D uncertain. The V gene's germline CDR1 is MGHDK and CDR2 SYGVNS. V was trimmed by 4 bases and J by 4 bases, leaving 3 bases between them. This CDR3 comprises 11 residues. The CDR3 loop reads CASSGSDTQYF. The CDR3 DNA is TGTGCCAGCAGTGGCTCAGATACGCAGTATTTT.

The chain combines TRBV3-1 (or the pseudogene TRBV3-2) with TRBJ1-5, with D possibly matching TRBD1 (6 bases). CDR1 is LGHDT and CDR2 is YNNKEL in the germline V gene (reference sequence). CDR3 size: 16 residues. Trimming stripped 4 bases from V and 4 bases from J, with 17 bases between. DNA of the CDR3: TGTGCCAGCAGCCCAGGAAGGGGGTTAGGGAATCAGCCCCAGCATTTT. The encoded protein is CASSPGRGLGNQPQHF.

The chain employs TRBV2 and TRBJ2-7, with D perhaps TRBD2 (6 bases). There are 15 residues in the CDR3. Trimming shortened V by 3 bases and J by 6 bases, and 18 bases separated the two germline ends. Germline loops: CDR1 SNHLY, CDR2 FYNNEI. CDR3 residues: CASSESPGTESEQYF. In nucleotides, the CDR3 is TGTGCCAGCAGTGAGAGCCCCGGGACTGAAAGCGAGCAGTACTTC.

This sequence joins TRBV20-1 and TRBJ2-3; D remains ambiguous. This CDR3 region has 11 residues. The germline CDR1 and CDR2 sequences are DFQATT and SNEGSKA (reference sequence). With 0 bases removed from V and 6 bases from J, the gap between germline ends came to 4 bases. The CDR3 sequence is CSAREGDTQYF. The CDR3 DNA reads as TGCAGTGCTAGAGAAGGGGATACGCAGTATTTT.

The J gene is TRBJ2-7, the V gene TRBV6-5; possibly TRBD1 or TRBD2 for D (6 bases each). The CDR3 spans 15 residues. CDR1 MNHEY and CDR2 SVGAGI come from the germline V gene. V lost 6 bases, J lost 1 base, and 16 bases lay in between. The CDR3 loop reads CASRPPGGTSYEQYF. The CDR3 DNA reads TGTGCCAGCAGACCCCCCGGGGGCACTTCCTACGAGCAGTACTTC.

The V call is TRBV19, the J call TRBJ2-1; the D gene is possibly TRBD1 (6 bases). V gave up 7 bases and J gave up 8 bases, with 18 bases separating them. Germline V CDR1 and CDR2: LNHDA, SQIVND (reference sequence). This CDR3 is built from 14 residues. The CDR3 here is CASNDRSSLYEQFF. The DNA for the CDR3 is TGTGCCAGTAACGACAGGTCCTCTCTCTATGAGCAGTTCTTC.

The rearrangement uses TRBV4-1 and TRBJ2-3; D is perhaps TRBD1 or TRBD2 (8 bases each). Germline V gene sequence: CDR1 MGHRA, CDR2 YSYEKL. CDR3 length: 20 amino acids. V was shortened by 2 bases and J by 1 base, with 25 bases between the two germline ends. This CDR3 is CASSQSVQGGLVRRTDTQYF. Written as DNA, the CDR3 is TGCGCCAGCAGCCAATCGGTACAGGGGGGACTAGTACGGCGCACAGATACGCAGTATTTT.

The chain couples TRBV7-2 to TRBJ2-2, with TRBD2 matching over 9 bases. V trimming: 3 bases; J trimming: 10 bases; junction bases outside the gene matches: 6. This CDR3 contains 14 residues. Per the germline V gene, CDR1 is SGHTA and CDR2 is FQGNSA. CDR3 sequence (DNA): TGTGCCAGCAGCTTTCTAGCGGGACAGTCGGAGCTGTTTTTT. Its translation is CASSFLAGQSELFF.

The chain carries TRBV19 and TRBJ2-2; the match to TRBD1 covers 8 bases. The germline gives CDR1 LNHDA, CDR2 SQIVND (reference sequence). This CDR3 spans 16 amino acids. With V trimmed by 4 bases and J by 3 bases, 7 bases remained unmatched. The chain's CDR3 is CASSTRQGWDTGELFF. The CDR3 nucleotides read TGTGCCAGTAGTACCAGACAGGGGTGGGACACCGGGGAGCTGTTTTTT.

The genes are TRBV7-9 and TRBJ1-5; TRBD1 matches 9 bases. V was clipped by 5 bases and J by 1 base; unmatched bases: 9. The CDR3 contains 17 residues. Germline assignment: CDR1 SEHNR and CDR2 FQNEAQ (reference sequence). The CDR3 nucleotides are TGTGCCAGCAGCCCCGGGACAGGGATTACCAGCAATCAGCCCCAGCATTTT. This translates into CASSPGTGITSNQPQHF.

The chain links TRBV3-1 (or the pseudogene TRBV3-2) to TRBJ2-1; TRBD2 aligns across 12 bases. V trimming: 1 base; J trimming: 8 bases; junction bases outside the gene matches: 3. The germline CDR1 and CDR2 sequences are LGHDT and YNNKEL (reference sequence). The CDR3 is made up of 15 amino acids. The CDR3 DNA reads as TGTGCCAGCAGCCAAGCTAGCGGGGGGGAGTATGAGCAGTTCTTC. This codes for CASSQASGGEYEQFF.

The chain recombines TRBV6-1 with TRBJ2-7; 8 positions agree with TRBD1. V dropped 1 base and J dropped 5; count of bases not matched to a gene: 7. The CDR3 runs to 15 residues. In germline, CDR1 is MNHNS, CDR2 SASEGT. CDR3 coding DNA: TGTGCCAGCAGTGAAGGGCCCCAGGGGGCGGACGAGCAGTACTTC. Residues: CASSEGPQGADEQYF.

V usage is TRBV4-3 and J usage is TRBJ2-7; TRBD1 agrees at 10 bases. The V gene's germline CDR1 is LGHNA and CDR2 YSLEER. The junction had 4 bases not matched to a gene; V was cut back by 1 base and J by 4 bases. The CDR3 runs to 15 residues. The CDR3 DNA reads as TGCGCCAGCAGCCAAGGGGACAGGGGAAATTACGAGCAGTACTTC. Translation: CASSQGDRGNYEQYF.

This clone was seen just once. The chain has TRBV9 and TRBJ2-4, with D possibly being TRBD1 (6 bases). Per the germline V gene, CDR1 is SGDLS and CDR2 is YYNGEE. The CDR3 has 13 amino acids. The V gene lost 0 bases and the J gene lost 12 bases, with 13 bases spanning the gap. This CDR3 reads CASSVEVRDTQYF. The CDR3 DNA is TGTGCCAGCAGCGTAGAGGTTCGGGACACTCAGTACTTC. Filled out from reference TRBV9 and TRBJ2-4, the complete variable domain reads DSGVTQTPKHLITATGQRVTLRCSPRSGDLSVYWYQQSLDQGLQFLIQYYNGEERAKGNILERFSAQQFPDLHSELNLSSLELGDSALYFCASSVEVRDTQYFGAGTRLSVL.

This clone was observed a single time. The V and J genes are TRBV12-3 or TRBV12-4 and TRBJ2-2; D not certain. V was cut by 4 bases and J by 0 bases, with 3 bases left in between. There are 13 residues in the CDR3. In DNA, the CDR3 is TGTGCCAGCAGTTGGGCGAACACCGGGGAGCTGTTTTTT. It translates to CASSWANTGELFF.